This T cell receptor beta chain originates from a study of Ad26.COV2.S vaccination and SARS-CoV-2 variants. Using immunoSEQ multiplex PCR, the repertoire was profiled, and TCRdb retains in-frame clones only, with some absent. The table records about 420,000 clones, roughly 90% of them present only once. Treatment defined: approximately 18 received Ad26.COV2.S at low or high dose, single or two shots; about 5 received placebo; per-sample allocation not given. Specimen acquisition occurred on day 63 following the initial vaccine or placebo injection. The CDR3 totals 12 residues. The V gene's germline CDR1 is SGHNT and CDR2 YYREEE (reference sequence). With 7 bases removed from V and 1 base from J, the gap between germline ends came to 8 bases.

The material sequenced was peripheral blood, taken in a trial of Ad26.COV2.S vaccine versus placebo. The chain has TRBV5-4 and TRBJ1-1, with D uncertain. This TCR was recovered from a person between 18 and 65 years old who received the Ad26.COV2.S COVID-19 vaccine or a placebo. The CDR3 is CASQWGNTEAFF. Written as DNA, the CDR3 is TGTGCCAGCCAATGGGGGAACACTGAAGCTTTCTTT.